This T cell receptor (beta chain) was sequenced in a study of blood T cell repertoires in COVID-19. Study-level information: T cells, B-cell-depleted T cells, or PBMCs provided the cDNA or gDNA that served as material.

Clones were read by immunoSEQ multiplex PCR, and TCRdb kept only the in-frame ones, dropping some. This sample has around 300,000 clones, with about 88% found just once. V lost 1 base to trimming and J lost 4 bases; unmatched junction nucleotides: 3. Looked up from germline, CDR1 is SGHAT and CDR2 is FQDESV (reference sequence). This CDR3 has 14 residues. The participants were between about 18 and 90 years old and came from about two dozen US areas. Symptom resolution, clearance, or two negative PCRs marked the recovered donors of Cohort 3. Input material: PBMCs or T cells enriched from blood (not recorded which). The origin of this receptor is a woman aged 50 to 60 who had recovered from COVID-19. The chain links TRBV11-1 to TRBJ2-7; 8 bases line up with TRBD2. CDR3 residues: CASSLGGGRYEQYF. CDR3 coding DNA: TGTGCCAGCAGCTTAGGTGGCGGGAGGTACGAGCAGTACTTC.